This T cell receptor beta chain was recovered during a study of high-grade serous ovarian cancer treatment subgroups. The tumor samples were collected prior to definitive surgery or chemotherapy. Repertoires were generated with immunoSEQ multiplex PCR, while TCRdb's copy carries only in-frame clones and drops some. The sample lists roughly 4,800 clones, almost 70% occurring once. The germline V gene has CDR1 ENHRY and CDR2 SYGVKD. The CDR3 extends over 12 amino acids. V dropped 7 bases and J dropped 1 base, with 7 bases sitting between them. This clone came up a few times. The chain is built from TRBV10-3 and TRBJ1-1; no clear D. This receptor was taken from a human donor with high-grade serous ovarian cancer. Input material: tumor tissue. CDR3 in DNA: TGTGCCATCAACGACGGGAACACTGAAGCTTTCTTT. Translation gives CAINDGNTEAFF.